This T cell receptor beta chain was captured by sequencing in a study of graft-versus-host responses after intestinal transplantation. Across the study: Those transplanted obtained multivisceral, liver-intestinal, or isolated intestinal grafts. Each patient got anti-thymocyte globulin induction, then tacrolimus and steroids for about 3 years.

Turning to this clone: Its target is not known.

Sequencing was performed with immunoSEQ multiplex PCR; in TCRdb, only in-frame clones are kept and a portion is missing. Altogether 50,000 or so clones are present, approximately 89% being singletons, with the ten largest covering approximately 2.9%. Per germline, CDR1 LNHDA and CDR2 SQIVND (reference sequence). V lost 6 bases and J 4 bases, leaving 10 bases between the germline ends. The CDR3 has 13 amino acids. Findings of the study overall: GvH clones turned up in recipient marrow; some had shown up first in ileum or blood.

This TCR came from a human patient who received an intestinal transplant, so some T cells may come from the graft donor. The genes are TRBV19 and TRBJ1-3; maybe TRBD1 (6 bases). The input for sequencing was PBMCs, taken about 120 days after intestinal transplantation. As DNA, the CDR3 is TGTGCCAGTAGCTGGACAGCCGGAAACACCATATATTTT. Translated, it gives CASSWTAGNTIYF.